This T cell receptor (beta chain) was identified in a study of CD8 T cells in ankylosing spondylitis. CDR3 length equals 16 residues. The V gene's germline CDR1 is MNHEY and CDR2 SMNVEV (reference sequence). V was pared by 1 base and J by 5 bases, with 17 bases between. TCRdb reprocessed the 5' RACE reads via MiXCR and lists one record per CDR3 protein. The sample includes approximately 260,000 distinct CDR3 sequences, 18% of them seen just once. Study-wide findings and caveats: Characteristic of ankylosing spondylitis blood, it appeared, was a TCR beta motif comprising 7 to 9 highly homologous variants.

On this clonotype itself: The antigen is unknown.

The receptor was isolated from a male donor with ankylosing spondylitis or in good health (not recorded which). The chain combines TRBV27 with TRBJ2-5; possibly TRBD1 for D (6 bases). Sequenced material: blood, either unsorted or a sorted T cell fraction (not recorded which). Here the CDR3 reads CASSLFPPGARETQYF. Written as DNA, the CDR3 is TGTGCCAGCAGTTTATTCCCGCCAGGGGCGCGGGAGACCCAGTACTTC.